Shown below are 2 T cell receptor beta chains from a single sample sequenced in a study of cytomegalovirus exposure and HLA in healthy donors. 13 Jbeta primers and 60 Vbeta primers were used for the PCR. The assay was immunoSEQ multiplex PCR, and TCRdb's table has in-frame clones only and misses some. This table holds approximately 160,000 clones, about 65% found once. The sequenced sample consisted of PBMCs. These receptors were taken from a woman between 18 and 29 years old in good health and CMV-seropositive.

At least ten counts were recorded for this clone. A junction end diverges from the germline sequence, so it may reflect a read error. The rearrangement uses TRBV4-2 and TRBJ1-3; D gene uncertain. This CDR3 is 15 amino acids long. Per germline, CDR1 LGHNA and CDR2 YNFKEQ. In nucleotides, the CDR3 is TGTGCCAGCAGCCAAGACGCGGGAGATGGAAACACCGTATATTTT. It yields the protein CASSQDAGDGNTVYF.

This clone was detected a few times. The chain employs TRBV18 and TRBJ1-2; D is undetermined. The ends were cut back, 4 bases at V and 0 bases at J, with 15 bases in the middle. There are 16 residues in the CDR3. Germline values: CDR1 KGHSH, CDR2 LQKENI. CDR3 sequence (DNA): TGTGCCAGCTCACTAAACGAGGGTCGTTCTAACTATGGCTACACCTTC. Translation gives CASSLNEGRSNYGYTF.